This T cell receptor beta chain was documented in a study of blood T cell repertoires in COVID-19. About the research overall: Both acute and convalescent COVID-19 samples were obtained from the United States, Italy and Spain. T cells, B-cell-depleted T cells, or PBMCs supplied cDNA or gDNA.

Under the authors' procedure: Reference gene primer amplification gave nucleated cell count estimates. The method was immunoSEQ multiplex PCR; TCRdb's version includes in-frame clones alone and lacks a portion of them. D and trimming come from the DNA, and the V and J calls and clone size come from that table. Of about 73,000 clones in the sample, more than 70% were seen once. The V and J ends lost 6 bases and 1 base respectively, with 6 bases between them. The germline V gene has CDR1 SEHNR and CDR2 FQNEAQ (reference sequence). CDR3 size: 12 residues. This clone has more than one count but fewer than ten.

The source of this sequence is a middle-aged man with active COVID-19. The chain uses TRBV7-9 and TRBJ1-1; no clear D. The source material was peripheral blood. The CDR3 loop is CASRLSNTEAFF. CDR3 coding DNA: TGTGCCAGCAGACTCTCGAACACTGAAGCTTTCTTT.